A single sample gave rise to the 21 T cell receptor beta chains below, sequenced in a study of blood T cell repertoires in COVID-19 (dated by TCRdb to 2020 to 2021). Receptor libraries were prepared by the immunoSEQ multiplex PCR assay. This is the immuneACCESS table as TCRdb keeps it, with only in-frame sequences that have V and J called. A part of the clones is gone; compared with another copy, unresolved V genes explain less than half, and the rest is unexplained. The sample data list just over 150,000 clones, and just under 85% of these were observed just once. The ten largest clonotypes hold 20% to 25% of the sample. Sequencing was performed on peripheral blood. Receptor source: a woman aged 80 or older with acute or convalescent COVID-19.

This clone was seen only a few times. The rearrangement links TRBV7-9 to TRBJ2-1; 8 bases agree with TRBD2. Per the germline V gene, CDR1 is SEHNR and CDR2 is FQNEAQ (reference sequence). V shed 5 bases, J shed 5 bases, and the junction held 8 bases outside the gene matches. CDR3 size: 15 residues. This CDR3 reads CASSQPGLVHNEQFF. The CDR3 DNA is TGTGCCAGCAGCCAGCCGGGACTAGTACACAATGAGCAGTTCTTC.

The chain recombines TRBV9 with TRBJ1-2; 11 nucleotides match TRBD1. This CDR3 contains 18 residues. The ends lost 4 bases at V and 3 bases at J; junction bases unmatched: 14. Germline CDR1 reads SGDLS; CDR2 reads YYNGEE. CDR3 nucleotide sequence: TGTGCCAGCAGCTCCTCCATAAGGACAGGGGGCAGTCACTATGGCTACACCTTC. This sequence encodes CASSSSIRTGGSHYGYTF. Variable domain in full (rest from reference TRBV9 and TRBJ1-2): DSGVTQTPKHLITATGQRVTLRCSPRSGDLSVYWYQQSLDQGLQFLIQYYNGEERAKGNILERFSAQQFPDLHSELNLSSLELGDSALYFCASSSSIRTGGSHYGYTFGSGTRLTVV.

This chain joins TRBV5-5 and TRBJ2-7; D is unresolved. Trimming shortened V by 0 bases and J by 2 bases, and 3 bases separated the two germline ends. The CDR3 has 12 residues. Germline values: CDR1 SGHKS, CDR2 YYEKEE (reference sequence). The CDR3 loop is CASSLATYEQYF. Written as DNA, the CDR3 is TGTGCCAGCAGCTTGGCCACCTACGAGCAGTACTTC.

The rearrangement links TRBV7-9 to TRBJ2-2, with 7 bases matching TRBD2. Trimming cost V 5 bases and J 0 bases; bases outside gene matches: 3. The germline V gene encodes CDR1 SEHNR and CDR2 FQNEAQ (reference sequence). CDR3 length equals 15 residues. CDR3 sequence (DNA): TGTGCCAGCAGCCGGGACTACCCGAACACCGGGGAGCTGTTTTTT. Protein product: CASSRDYPNTGELFF.

V usage is TRBV6-5 and J usage is TRBJ1-4; D unclear. This CDR3 has 13 residues. Between the trimmed V and J ends, which lost 7 bases and 8 bases, there was a span of 14 bases. Germline V gives CDR1 MNHEY, CDR2 SVGAGI. This CDR3 reads CASTAEVREKLFF. CDR3 coding DNA: TGTGCCAGCACCGCGGAGGTTCGAGAAAAACTGTTTTTT.

The genes are TRBV6-4 and TRBJ2-2; 9 bases fit TRBD1. Germline V gives CDR1 MRHNA, CDR2 SNTAGT. The CDR3 is 14 amino acids. V gave up 3 bases and J gave up 7 bases; unmatched junction bases: 3. For the CDR3, the DNA is TGTGCCAGCAGTGAACAGGGGGCTAACGGGGAGCTGTTTTTT. It is translated as CASSEQGANGELFF.

The rearrangement joins TRBV7-2 to TRBJ2-1; D is possibly TRBD2 (5 bases). V was pared by 1 base and J by 3 bases, with 16 bases between. CDR3 length equals 17 residues. The V gene's germline CDR1 is SGHTA and CDR2 FQGNSA. As DNA, the CDR3 is TGTGCCAGCAGCTTAGGCTTAGCGTTTTCCGGCTACAATGAGCAGTTCTTC. Amino acids: CASSLGLAFSGYNEQFF. The full variable domain, its missing parts supplied by reference TRBV7-2 and TRBJ2-1, is GAGVSQSPSNKVTEKGKDVELRCDPISGHTALYWYRQSLGQGLEFLIYFQGNSAPDKSGLPSDRFSAERTGGSVSTLTIQRTQQEDSAVYLCASSLGLAFSGYNEQFFGPGTRLTVL.

The chain employs TRBV27 and TRBJ1-6; 7 positions match TRBD1. V trimming: 6 bases; J trimming: 10 bases; junction bases outside the gene matches: 12. There are 15 residues in the CDR3. Looked up from germline, CDR1 is MNHEY and CDR2 is SMNVEV (reference sequence). The CDR3 nucleotides are TGTGCCAGCAGACAAACCGGGACAGCACGGTCACCCCTCCACTTT. Residues: CASRQTGTARSPLHF.

This chain joins TRBV19 and TRBJ1-5; tentative D call: TRBD1 (5 bases). Trimming removed 5 bases at V and 0 bases at J, with 8 bases between. Germline V gene sequence: CDR1 LNHDA, CDR2 SQIVND (reference sequence). The length of the CDR3 is 14 residues. This CDR3 reads CASSLTASNQPQHF. For the CDR3, the DNA is TGTGCCAGTAGTCTGACAGCTAGCAATCAGCCCCAGCATTTT.

CDR3 bases: TGTGCCTGGACAAGGGACAGTAGCTCCTACGAGCAGTACTTC. This sequence encodes CAWTRDSSSYEQYF. V usage is TRBV30 and J usage is TRBJ2-7, with 7 bases lining up with TRBD1. In germline, CDR1 is GTSNPN, CDR2 SVGIG (reference sequence). The length of the CDR3 is 14 residues. V lost 4 bases, J lost 0 bases, and 6 bases stayed unmatched.

The CDR3 sequence is CAWSPPGTKNIQYF. The CDR3 coding sequence is TGTGCCTGGAGTCCTCCGGGGACCAAAAACATTCAGTACTTC. This chain joins TRBV30 and TRBJ2-4, with D maybe TRBD2 (5 bases). Trimming shortened V by 2 bases and J by 2 bases, and 10 bases separated the two germline ends. The length of the CDR3 is 14 residues. CDR1 and CDR2 (germline): GTSNPN, SVGIG (reference sequence).

The genes are TRBV19 and TRBJ1-1; D gene ambiguous. Germline V CDR1 and CDR2: LNHDA, SQIVND (reference sequence). Trimming removed 3 bases at V and 1 base at J, with 6 bases between. The CDR3 loop spans 13 amino acids. CDR3 amino acids: CASSINRNTEAFF. DNA for the CDR3: TGTGCCAGTAGTATCAACAGGAACACTGAAGCTTTCTTT.

The CDR3 protein is CASSEVSQYF. The CDR3, as DNA: TGTGCCAGCAGTGAAGTATCCCAGTATTTT. This chain joins TRBV6-1 and TRBJ2-3; D call uncertain. The CDR3 spans 10 residues. The germline CDR1 and CDR2 sequences are MNHNS and SASEGT. The V end lost 1 base, the J end lost 12 bases, and 5 bases lay between the germline ends.

V and J are TRBV15 and TRBJ2-7; D possibly corresponds to TRBD2 (5 bases). Germline assignment: CDR1 LNHNV and CDR2 YYDKDF (reference sequence). The CDR3 has 14 amino acids. Trimming left V 3 bases short and J 2 bases short, with 11 bases between. The DNA of the CDR3 is TGTGCCACCAGCAGGACTACGATGACCTACGAGCAGTACTTC. Residues: CATSRTTMTYEQYF.

This chain joins TRBV5-1 and TRBJ1-3; 7 bases line up with TRBD1. Germline-derived CDR1 and CDR2 are SGHRS and YFSETQ. The CDR3 extends over 16 amino acids. J was trimmed by 0 bases and V by 1 base; bases with no gene match: 4. The CDR3 sequence is CASSLSGQDSGNTIYF. CDR3 nucleotides: TGCGCCAGCAGCTTGAGCGGACAGGACTCTGGAAACACCATATATTTT.

The V and J genes are TRBV19 and TRBJ2-1, with 9 nucleotides matching TRBD1. The CDR3 loop spans 13 amino acids. Per germline, CDR1 LNHDA and CDR2 SQIVND (reference sequence). The J segment lost 4 bases and the V segment lost 9 bases, leaving 4 bases of the junction unmatched. The CDR3 bases are TGTGCCAGCAGGGACAGGGTTTACAATGAGCAGTTCTTC. Its protein is CASRDRVYNEQFF.

J is TRBJ1-1 and V is TRBV2; tentative D call: TRBD1 (5 bases). The CDR3 is 15 amino acids. V was clipped by 2 bases and J by 8 bases, with 18 bases between them. Germline lookup yields CDR1 SNHLY and CDR2 FYNNEI. This chain's CDR3 is CASSERTPGSTEAFF. Here the CDR3 DNA reads TGTGCCAGCAGTGAAAGGACACCTGGATCGACCGAAGCTTTCTTT.

The V gene is TRBV7-7, the J gene TRBJ2-5; tentatively, D is TRBD1 (5 bases). V was shortened by 6 bases and J by 4 bases, with 15 bases between the two germline ends. Germline V gives CDR1 SSHAT, CDR2 FNYEAQ (reference sequence). This CDR3 is built from 14 residues. The CDR3 loop is CASSLNQGPETQYF. The DNA for the CDR3 is TGTGCCAGCAGTTTGAATCAGGGCCCAGAGACCCAGTACTTC.

The chain combines TRBV20-1 with TRBJ2-7; the match to TRBD1 covers 7 bases. This CDR3 has 11 amino acids. Germline trimming cut 4 bases from V and 5 bases from J; bases unmatched to any gene: 2. CDR1 and CDR2 from the germline V gene are DFQATT and SNEGSKA (reference sequence). DNA of the CDR3: TGCAGTGCTATTACAGGGGACGAGCAGTACTTC. Its protein product is CSAITGDEQYF.

This chain joins TRBV13 and TRBJ2-1; 7 nucleotides line up with TRBD2. This CDR3 is 13 amino acids long. Germline CDR1 is PRHDT and CDR2 is FYEKMQ (reference sequence). V lost 7 bases and J lost 2; bases outside the gene matches: 2. CDR3 loop: CASKLAAYNEQFF. The CDR3 DNA reads TGTGCCAGCAAGCTAGCGGCCTACAATGAGCAGTTCTTC.

In its sample, this clone was seen once. The genes are TRBV10-3 and TRBJ1-1; 7 bases match TRBD1. The CDR3 contains 13 residues. Looked up from germline, CDR1 is ENHRY and CDR2 is SYGVKD. The V segment lost 7 bases and the J segment 4 bases; nucleotides outside the gene matches: 6. DNA of the CDR3: TGTGCCATCACTTCGACAGGGAGCACTGAAGCTTTCTTT. Translating it yields CAITSTGSTEAFF.